What follows are 21 T cell receptor beta chains derived from one specimen sequenced in a study of CD4+ T cells in melanoma. This table comes from immunoSEQ multiplex PCR, and its TCRdb copy is limited to in-frame clones, with some not included. The table records more than 90,000 clones, around 93% of them present only once. Material: peripheral blood. Receptor source: a human donor with melanoma.

V and J are TRBV19 and TRBJ2-1; 7 bases are shared with TRBD1. Looked up from germline, CDR1 is LNHDA and CDR2 is SQIVND (reference sequence). V shed 5 bases, J shed 4 bases, and the junction held 23 bases outside the gene matches. This CDR3 spans 20 amino acids. This CDR3 reads CASSFTGQLASTPTYNEQFF. CDR3 bases: TGTGCCAGTAGTTTCACGGGACAGCTAGCTTCTACGCCCACTTACAATGAGCAGTTCTTC.

This clone has just a few counts. The chain carries TRBV7-3 and TRBJ1-6, with a tentative D call TRBD1 (5 bases). Germline V gives CDR1 SGHTA, CDR2 FQGTGA. This CDR3 region has 12 residues. V gave up 2 bases and J gave up 14 bases, with 10 bases separating them. CDR3 sequence (DNA): TGTGCCAGCAGCTTAGATGGGGGGGCCCTCCACTTT. It specifies CASSLDGGALHF.

DNA of the CDR3: TGTGCCAGCAGCTCCTATACAGGGGAGGGCGAAAAACTGTTTTTT. This translates into CASSSYTGEGEKLFF. This chain links TRBV5-4 with TRBJ1-4; 7 bases line up with TRBD1. Germline assignment: CDR1 SGHNT and CDR2 YYREEE (reference sequence). The J segment lost 8 bases and the V segment lost 3 bases, leaving 10 bases of the junction unmatched. The CDR3 is 15 residues long.

The rearrangement links TRBV9 to TRBJ2-1; D remains unclear. Trimming shortened V by 2 bases and J by 4 bases, and 4 bases separated the two germline ends. Germline CDR1 and CDR2: SGDLS and YYNGEE. The CDR3 totals 12 residues. For the CDR3, the DNA is TGTGCCAGCAGCGTCCAATACAATGAGCAGTTCTTC. Translating it yields CASSVQYNEQFF.

The gene calls are TRBV6-5 and TRBJ2-7; no clear D gene. The CDR3 sequence is 12 residues long. Germline V gene lookup returns CDR1 MNHEY and CDR2 SVGAGI. The V end was cut by 8 bases, the J end by 6 bases, with 14 bases between. The CDR3 DNA sequence: TGTGCCAGCTCTGTTTCGTCTCGCGAGCAGTACTTC. It yields the protein CASSVSSREQYF.

The chain carries TRBV11-2 and TRBJ1-6; tentative D call: TRBD1 (6 bases). V gave up 0 bases and J gave up 6 bases, with 9 bases separating them. The germline V gene has CDR1 SGHAT and CDR2 FQNNGV. The CDR3 is 15 residues long. DNA for the CDR3: TGTGCCAGCAGCTTAGAACGGGGGCCTAATTCACCCCTCCACTTT. This translates into CASSLERGPNSPLHF.

The chain recombines TRBV27 with TRBJ1-6; unclear D gene. Deletions cut 6 bases from V and 8 bases from J, with 17 bases between. This CDR3 comprises 15 residues. CDR1 is MNHEY and CDR2 is SMNVEV in the germline V gene (reference sequence). The CDR3 sequence is CASSPIKQLDSPLHF. The CDR3, as DNA: TGTGCCAGCAGCCCCATCAAACAGTTGGATTCACCCCTCCACTTT.

The rearrangement uses TRBV6-6 and TRBJ2-2; 11 nucleotides match TRBD2. CDR1 and CDR2 (germline): MNHNY, SVGAGI (reference sequence). The CDR3 totals 15 residues. The J segment lost 3 bases and the V segment lost 6 bases, leaving 3 bases of the junction unmatched. The CDR3 region is CASRETSGDTGELFF. DNA for the CDR3: TGTGCCAGCAGGGAGACTAGCGGGGACACCGGGGAGCTGTTTTTT.

This chain uses TRBV5-1 with TRBJ2-3; 8 nucleotides match TRBD1. Germline V gene sequence: CDR1 SGHRS, CDR2 YFSETQ. The V gene end was trimmed by 3 bases and the J gene end by 2 bases; junction bases not matched to a gene: 5. This CDR3 has 15 amino acids. This chain's CDR3 is CASSSGQGNTDTQYF. DNA for the CDR3: TGCGCCAGCAGCTCCGGACAGGGCAACACAGATACGCAGTATTTT.

The CDR3: CASSGSGRPYEQYF. The CDR3 bases are TGTGCCAGCAGCGGTAGCGGGAGGCCCTACGAGCAGTACTTC. The rearrangement uses TRBV9 and TRBJ2-7, with 10 bases aligning to TRBD2. There are 14 residues in the CDR3. The junction had 2 bases not matched to a gene; V was cut back by 3 bases and J by 2 bases. Germline-derived CDR1 and CDR2 are SGDLS and YYNGEE.

The V and J genes are TRBV4-3 and TRBJ2-7; tentatively, D is TRBD2 (6 bases). Trimming pared 0 bases from V and 0 bases from J, leaving 9 bases between. The germline V gene encodes CDR1 LGHNA and CDR2 YSLEER. The CDR3 loop spans 15 amino acids. The CDR3 loop reads CASSQDRGSSYEQYF. CDR3 nucleotide sequence: TGCGCCAGCAGCCAAGATCGGGGGAGCTCCTACGAGCAGTACTTC.

CDR3 sequence reads: CASSPETGNTEAFF. The CDR3, as DNA: TGTGCCAGCAGCCCGGAGACAGGGAACACTGAAGCTTTCTTT. The chain joins TRBV5-4 to TRBJ1-1, with D tentatively TRBD1 (6 bases). The V and J ends lost 4 bases and 1 base respectively, with 11 bases between them. The germline V gene has CDR1 SGHNT and CDR2 YYREEE (reference sequence). The CDR3 covers 14 residues.

This chain joins TRBV5-1 and TRBJ2-3; TRBD2 agrees at 15 bases. The CDR3 has 15 amino acids. With V trimmed by 3 bases and J by 6 bases, 2 bases remained unmatched. Looked up from germline, CDR1 is SGHRS and CDR2 is YFSETQ. The CDR3 DNA is TGCGCCAGCAGCTCCGGGACTAGCGGGGGGGATACGCAGTATTTT. It is translated as CASSSGTSGGDTQYF.

This clone turned up a few times. The J gene is TRBJ1-4, the V gene TRBV5-6; tentative D call: TRBD1 (5 bases). The CDR3 covers 15 residues. Germline lookup yields CDR1 SGHDT and CDR2 YYEEEE. Between the trimmed V and J ends, which lost 4 bases and 5 bases, there was a span of 15 bases. CDR3 in amino acids: CASSQPGRVNEKLFF. DNA of the CDR3: TGTGCCAGCAGCCAGCCGGGACGTGTAAATGAAAAACTGTTTTTT.

This sequence joins TRBV18 and TRBJ1-3, with D possibly being TRBD1 (5 bases). Germline assignment: CDR1 KGHSH and CDR2 LQKENI. The length of the CDR3 is 15 residues. The V gene lost 2 bases and the J gene lost 0 bases, with 8 bases spanning the gap. Written as DNA, the CDR3 is TGTGCCAGCTCACCAGGGGCCTCCTCTGGAAACACCATATATTTT. It specifies CASSPGASSGNTIYF.

The gene calls are TRBV20-1 and TRBJ1-2, with D unresolved. V lost 6 bases and J lost 7, with 9 bases in between. The CDR3 runs 10 residues. CDR1 is DFQATT and CDR2 is SNEGSKA in the germline V gene (reference sequence). The CDR3 region has the DNA TGCAGTGCCCCTACCGGTGGCTACACCTTC. Translating gives CSAPTGGYTF.

The CDR3: CASSLGFAPSTDTQYF. The CDR3 nucleotides are TGTGCCAGCAGCTTGGGGTTTGCCCCTAGCACAGATACGCAGTATTTT. The genes are TRBV5-4 and TRBJ2-3; D is unresolved. Germline V lookup: CDR1 SGHNT, CDR2 YYREEE (reference sequence). The ends were cut back, 0 bases at V and 0 bases at J, with 11 bases in the middle. The CDR3 sequence is 16 residues long.

The gene calls are TRBV7-2 and TRBJ1-4, with TRBD1 as a possible D gene (6 bases). Deletions cut 2 bases from V and 7 bases from J, with 8 bases between. Germline V gives CDR1 SGHTA, CDR2 FQGNSA. CDR3 size: 13 residues. This CDR3 is CASSLTGSEKLFF. The CDR3 DNA is TGTGCCAGCAGCTTAACAGGGAGTGAAAAACTGTTTTTT.

The chain joins TRBV5-1 to TRBJ1-6, with D perhaps matching TRBD1 (6 bases). V was shortened by 0 bases and J by 4 bases, with 14 bases between the two germline ends. Looked up from germline, CDR1 is SGHRS and CDR2 is YFSETQ. The CDR3 has 17 amino acids. The CDR3 loop reads CASSLELTGGYNSPLHF. The CDR3 DNA reads TGCGCCAGCAGCTTGGAGCTGACAGGCGGATATAATTCACCCCTCCACTTT.

For the CDR3, the DNA is TGTGCCAGCACCCGGGACAGGGCTGCTGAAGCTTTCTTT. This translates into CASTRDRAAEAFF. The chain combines TRBV6-1 with TRBJ1-1; 9 bases are a match to TRBD1. This CDR3 region has 13 residues. V shed 7 bases and J 6 bases; nucleotides not matched to a gene: 6. CDR1 MNHNS and CDR2 SASEGT come from the germline V gene.

The rearrangement uses TRBV5-6 and TRBJ2-2, with 9 positions matching TRBD1. Germline V CDR1 and CDR2: SGHDT, YYEEEE. J was trimmed by 5 bases and V by 4 bases; bases with no gene match: 9. The CDR3 sequence is 16 residues long. The CDR3 region has the DNA TGTGCCAGCAGCCCAATCCCGACAGGGGGGACCGGGGAGCTGTTTTTT. Translated, it gives CASSPIPTGGTGELFF.